This TCR beta chain emerged from a study of CD8 T cells in ankylosing spondylitis (dated by TCRdb to between 2016 and 2019). For the wider study: The study set out to find disease-linked TCR variants by profiling T cell receptor beta repertoires in ankylosing spondylitis patients and healthy donors. Peripheral blood was sampled, and synovial fluid was additionally collected from ankylosing spondylitis patients. In total, the full study cohort was made up of 100 to 140 healthy donors and 25 or so ankylosing spondylitis patients. Broad study findings and their caveats: Some of the motif variants had been reported before in the synovial fluid and blood of reactive arthritis patients, a finding that suggests common disease-initiation mechanisms. Blood from ankylosing spondylitis patients appeared to be characterized by a TCR beta motif composed of roughly eight highly homologous amino acid variants. The disease-linked clones had a CD8+ phenotype and were found at relatively low frequencies in peripheral blood. According to the report, matched synovial fluid samples from ankylosing spondylitis patients were significantly enriched for the disease-linked clones.

Instrument used: Illumina HiSeq 2500. Quantitative 5'-RACE with molecular barcodes was the method used to prepare the TCR beta libraries. The original pipeline was this. Disease-linked TCR variants were identified with a new computational method built on a probabilistic model of VDJ rearrangement. TCRdb cleaned the public reads at Q25 with fastp, built clones with MiXCR and kept in-frame beta chains. Each entry is one CDR3 protein sequence, shown with its most common DNA and genes. The V and J calls reflect TCRdb's pipeline rather than the authors' work. The sample table contains some 200,000 distinct CDR3 sequences; only one count was recorded for around 6.6% of them. 12% to 15% of the sample is held by the ten biggest clonotypes. Reading from cysteine to phenylalanine, the CDR3 counts 17 amino acids. The kept DNA is CDR3 alone, 51 bases in frame from the first base. The CDR1 and CDR2 encoded by the germline V gene are KGHDR and SFDVKD. Trimming accounts for 3 bases at V and 4 bases at J, while the number of junction bases matched to no gene is 8.

This clonotype was picked up many times. This clone's antigen is unknown. No base quality information exists; no much larger clone differs at one position. The source of this sequence is a male donor with ankylosing spondylitis. The V gene is TRBV24-1 and the J gene is TRBJ2-2, with 9 bases aligning to TRBD1. The sample was blood, either unsorted or a sorted T cell fraction (not recorded which). The DNA sequence reads TGTGCCACCAGTGATCCGGGGTACAGGGGGCCCACCGGGGAGCTGTTTTTT. Its product reads: CATSDPGYRGPTGELFF.